This TCR beta chain was recovered during a study of Ad26.COV2.S vaccination and SARS-CoV-2 variants. The treatment here: roughly 19 received Ad26.COV2.S at low or high dose, single or two shots; several received placebo; per-sample allocation not given. Each sample was drawn 63 days after the first injection (of vaccine or placebo). The CDR3 sequence is 12 residues long. Germline CDR1 and CDR2: SGHDT and YYEEEE. V shed 4 bases and J shed 5 bases, with 6 bases lying between them. Sequencing was performed with immunoSEQ multiplex PCR; in TCRdb, only in-frame clones are kept and a portion is missing. The profile shows roughly 300,000 clones, about 88% of them singletons. This clone came up once.

V is TRBV5-6 and J is TRBJ2-2; no definite D call. This TCR was sampled from a person aged 18-60 years who received the Ad26.COV2.S COVID-19 vaccine or a placebo. The input for sequencing was peripheral blood, taken in a trial of Ad26.COV2.S vaccine versus placebo. As DNA, the CDR3 is TGTGCCAGCAGCCAGCTAACCGGGGAGCTGTTTTTT. It yields the protein CASSQLTGELFF.